This is a list of T cell receptor beta chains from one sample in a study of blood T cell repertoires in COVID-19. Repertoires were generated with immunoSEQ multiplex PCR, while TCRdb's copy carries only in-frame clones and drops some. The table lists over 200,000 clones, about four fifths of them singletons, with 2.5% to 3% in the top ten. Source material: peripheral blood. These TCRs come from a woman between 35 and 50 years old with active or convalescent COVID-19. CDR3s include the opening cysteine and the closing phenylalanine or tryptophan. Fields, in order: D gene, J gene, V gene, clone size, CDR3 protein, CDR3 DNA. A D gene is named only where the DNA matches it firmly. Where a row states a size, it is once, few, many or the class of an expanded clone; other rows omit it.

d_call: TRBD2; j_call: TRBJ2-3; v_call: TRBV24-1; clone_size: NA; cdr3_aa: CATSDGTSGTDTQYF; cdr3_nt: TGTGCCACCAGTGATGGGACTAGCGGAACAGATACGCAGTATTTT
d_call: NA; j_call: TRBJ1-4; v_call: TRBV30; clone_size: once; cdr3_aa: CAWSWGRNEKLFF; cdr3_nt: TGTGCCTGGAGTTGGGGCCGTAATGAAAAACTGTTTTTT
d_call: TRBD1; j_call: TRBJ2-3; v_call: TRBV24-1; clone_size: NA; cdr3_aa: CATSDLRTGGADTQYF; cdr3_nt: TGTGCCACCAGTGATTTGCGGACAGGGGGGGCAGATACGCAGTATTTT
d_call: NA; j_call: TRBJ1-4; v_call: TRBV7-3; clone_size: NA; cdr3_aa: CASSLRPPGTNEKLFF; cdr3_nt: TGTGCCAGCAGCTTAAGACCCCCGGGGACTAATGAAAAACTGTTTTTT
d_call: NA; j_call: TRBJ1-3; v_call: TRBV6-4; clone_size: NA; cdr3_aa: CASSPVYGGNTIYF; cdr3_nt: TGTGCCAGCAGTCCGGTGTATGGTGGAAACACCATATATTTT
d_call: TRBD1; j_call: TRBJ2-7; v_call: TRBV19; clone_size: NA; cdr3_aa: CASRVALGQAYEQYF; cdr3_nt: TGTGCCAGCCGGGTGGCTTTGGGACAGGCCTACGAGCAGTACTTC
d_call: NA; j_call: TRBJ2-1; v_call: TRBV6-5; clone_size: few; cdr3_aa: CASSRDNSYNEQFF; cdr3_nt: TGTGCCAGCAGCCGGGACAACTCCTACAATGAGCAGTTCTTC
d_call: NA; j_call: TRBJ1-6; v_call: TRBV2; clone_size: NA; cdr3_aa: CASTIGGTYSPLHF; cdr3_nt: TGTGCCAGCACCATTGGAGGCACGTATTCACCCCTCCACTTT
d_call: NA; j_call: TRBJ2-7; v_call: TRBV5-4; clone_size: many; cdr3_aa: CASSLVTGQHYEQYF; cdr3_nt: TGTGCCAGCAGCTTAGTCACAGGGCAACACTACGAGCAGTACTTC
d_call: TRBD2; j_call: TRBJ2-1; v_call: TRBV5-1; clone_size: NA; cdr3_aa: CASRVVGTSEYNEQFF; cdr3_nt: TGCGCCAGCAGGGTGGTAGGGACTAGCGAGTACAATGAGCAGTTCTTC
d_call: TRBD1; j_call: TRBJ1-1; v_call: TRBV5-1; clone_size: NA; cdr3_aa: CASSPGQGGWNTEAFF; cdr3_nt: TGCGCCAGCAGCCCAGGACAGGGGGGGTGGAACACTGAAGCTTTCTTT
d_call: TRBD1; j_call: TRBJ1-2; v_call: TRBV27; clone_size: few; cdr3_aa: CASSLSGTGIIYGYTF; cdr3_nt: TGTGCCAGCAGTTTATCGGGGACAGGGATTATCTATGGCTACACCTTC
d_call: TRBD1; j_call: TRBJ1-1; v_call: TRBV28; clone_size: NA; cdr3_aa: CASSLTGVNTEAFF; cdr3_nt: TGTGCCAGCAGTTTAACAGGGGTCAACACTGAAGCTTTCTTT
d_call: TRBD1; j_call: TRBJ2-2; v_call: TRBV25-1; clone_size: NA; cdr3_aa: CASSEPGGTGELFF; cdr3_nt: TGTGCCAGCAGTGAGCCAGGGGGTACCGGGGAGCTGTTTTTT
d_call: TRBD1; j_call: TRBJ1-3; v_call: TRBV29-1; clone_size: few; cdr3_aa: CSVDQTGAGNTIYF; cdr3_nt: TGCAGCGTGGACCAAACAGGGGCTGGAAACACCATATATTTT
d_call: NA; j_call: TRBJ1-5; v_call: TRBV6-5; clone_size: NA; cdr3_aa: CASIKEYSNQPQHF; cdr3_nt: TGTGCCAGCATTAAGGAGTATAGCAATCAGCCCCAGCATTTT
d_call: NA; j_call: TRBJ1-1; v_call: TRBV6-1; clone_size: NA; cdr3_aa: CASTKNTEAFF; cdr3_nt: TGTGCCAGCACCAAGAACACTGAAGCTTTCTTT
d_call: TRBD2; j_call: TRBJ2-5; v_call: TRBV7-9; clone_size: NA; cdr3_aa: CASSLVAGGQETQYF; cdr3_nt: TGTGCCAGCAGCTTAGTGGCGGGGGGGCAAGAGACCCAGTACTTC
d_call: NA; j_call: TRBJ1-2; v_call: TRBV4-1; clone_size: few; cdr3_aa: CASSPRGVGYGYTF; cdr3_nt: TGCGCCAGCAGCCCCCGGGGGGTTGGGTATGGCTACACCTTC
d_call: NA; j_call: TRBJ1-4; v_call: TRBV19; clone_size: NA; cdr3_aa: CASSTTGSATNEKLFF; cdr3_nt: TGTGCCAGTAGTACTACAGGATCTGCAACTAATGAAAAACTGTTTTTT